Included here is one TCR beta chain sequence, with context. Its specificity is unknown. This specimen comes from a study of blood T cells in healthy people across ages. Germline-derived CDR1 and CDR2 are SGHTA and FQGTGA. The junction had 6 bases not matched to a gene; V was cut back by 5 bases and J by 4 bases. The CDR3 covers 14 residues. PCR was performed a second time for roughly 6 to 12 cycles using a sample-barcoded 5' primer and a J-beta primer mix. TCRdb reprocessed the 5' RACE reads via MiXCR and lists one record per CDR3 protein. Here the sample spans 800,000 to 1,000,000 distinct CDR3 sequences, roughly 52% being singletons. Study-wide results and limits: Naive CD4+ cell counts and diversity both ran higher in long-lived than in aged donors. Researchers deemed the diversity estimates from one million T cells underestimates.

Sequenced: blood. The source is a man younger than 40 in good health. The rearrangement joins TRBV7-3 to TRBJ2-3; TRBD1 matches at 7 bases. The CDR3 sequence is CASSRDSQADTQYF. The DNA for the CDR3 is TGTGCCAGCAGCCGGGACAGTCAAGCAGATACGCAGTATTTT.